This T cell receptor (beta chain) is drawn from a study of lymphopenia after photon versus proton radiotherapy. The study, taken as a whole, reports: Survival link was tested only in deceased patients; proton benefit remains a possibility. After lymphocyte nadir, photon-treated repertoires showed oligoclonal expansion, especially CD8+ Temra. Under photons, naive T cells and diversity fell while effector/memory populations rose.

Germline V gene sequence: CDR1 MNHNS, CDR2 SASEGT. The CDR3 length is 16 residues. V was cut by 0 bases and J by 9 bases, with 15 bases left in between. TCRdb's copy holds only in-frame clones and misses some; the assay was immunoSEQ multiplex PCR. Seen here are about 26,000 clones, 90% observed once, and the top ten hold 0.81%. On this clone itself: Its antigen is undetermined.

The chain recombines TRBV6-1 with TRBJ1-6; D gene ambiguous. The TCR was taken from a woman in her forties or fifties with cholangiocarcinoma. Here the sequenced sample was peripheral blood, taken from a patient treated with photon-based radiotherapy. The CDR3 loop is CASSEARMGGGSPLHF. CDR3 DNA sequence: TGTGCCAGCAGTGAAGCGCGTATGGGCGGCGGTTCACCCCTCCACTTT.